This TCR beta chain was recorded in a study of T-cell reconstitution after alpha-beta-depleted transplantation in children. Study-wide findings and caveats: It was surviving recipient T cells and thymic progenitors that gave some patients high TCRbeta diversity at day 60. At one year after transplant, newly produced T cells mostly accounted for T-cell counts and diversity.

A remark on this clonotype: Its antigen is still unknown.

The CDR3 sequence is 15 residues long. V was clipped by 5 bases and J by 2 bases; unmatched bases: 5. Unique molecular identifiers were incorporated when the TCRbeta library was constructed. MiXCR, applied by TCRdb to the PCR reads, yields one record per CDR3 protein. The table shows around 490,000 distinct CDR3 sequences, with roughly 11% occurring only once. The chain is built from TRBV12-3 or TRBV12-4 and TRBJ2-7, with TRBD2 identical over 11 bases. This TCR was sampled from a female patient under 10 years old who had a stem cell transplant for aplastic anemia, so the T cells may come from the graft donor. The specimen comprised PBMCs, mostly from graft donor cells, sampled 180 days after TCRalphabeta/CD19-depleted stem cell transplant. CDR3 sequence: CASSIGLAGPYEQYF. Here the CDR3 DNA reads TGTGCCAGCAGTATCGGACTAGCGGGTCCCTACGAGCAGTACTTC.